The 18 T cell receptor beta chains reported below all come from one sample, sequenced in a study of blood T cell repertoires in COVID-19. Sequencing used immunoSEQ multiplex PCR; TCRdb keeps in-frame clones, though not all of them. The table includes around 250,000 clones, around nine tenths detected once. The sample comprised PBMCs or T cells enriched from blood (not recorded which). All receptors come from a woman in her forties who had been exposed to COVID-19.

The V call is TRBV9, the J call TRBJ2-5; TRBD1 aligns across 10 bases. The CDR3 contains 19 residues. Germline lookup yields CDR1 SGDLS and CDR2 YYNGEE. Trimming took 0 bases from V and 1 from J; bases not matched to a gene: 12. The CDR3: CASSVGWAGTGDLQETQYF. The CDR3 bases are TGTGCCAGCAGCGTAGGGTGGGCCGGGACAGGGGATCTCCAAGAGACCCAGTACTTC.

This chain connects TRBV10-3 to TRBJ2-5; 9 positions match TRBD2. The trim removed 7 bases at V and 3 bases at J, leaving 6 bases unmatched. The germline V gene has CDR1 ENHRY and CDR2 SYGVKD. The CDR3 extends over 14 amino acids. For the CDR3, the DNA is TGTGCCATCACAGCGGGCGGGGGGGAAGAGACCCAGTACTTC. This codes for CAITAGGGEETQYF.

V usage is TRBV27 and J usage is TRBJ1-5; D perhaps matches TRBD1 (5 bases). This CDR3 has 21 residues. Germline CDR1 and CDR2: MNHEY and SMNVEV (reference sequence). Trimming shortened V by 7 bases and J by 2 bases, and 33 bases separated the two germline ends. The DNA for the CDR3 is TGTGCCAGCACCTCCAAGGACAAAAAACGTTACAAGAACTTTCGCAATCAGCCCCAGCATTTT. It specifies CASTSKDKKRYKNFRNQPQHF.

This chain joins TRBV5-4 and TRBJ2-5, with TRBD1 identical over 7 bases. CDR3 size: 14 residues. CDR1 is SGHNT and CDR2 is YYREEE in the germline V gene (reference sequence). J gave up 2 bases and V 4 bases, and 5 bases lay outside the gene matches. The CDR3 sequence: CASSRDSQQETQYF. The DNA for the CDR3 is TGTGCCAGCAGCCGGGACAGCCAGCAAGAGACCCAGTACTTC.

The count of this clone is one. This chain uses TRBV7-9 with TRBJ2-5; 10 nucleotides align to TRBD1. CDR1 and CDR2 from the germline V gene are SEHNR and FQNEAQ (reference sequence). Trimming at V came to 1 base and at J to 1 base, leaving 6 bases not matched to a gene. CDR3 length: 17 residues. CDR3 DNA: TGTGCCAGCAGCTTAGGGGACAGGGGACAACGCCAAGAGACCCAGTACTTC. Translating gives CASSLGDRGQRQETQYF.

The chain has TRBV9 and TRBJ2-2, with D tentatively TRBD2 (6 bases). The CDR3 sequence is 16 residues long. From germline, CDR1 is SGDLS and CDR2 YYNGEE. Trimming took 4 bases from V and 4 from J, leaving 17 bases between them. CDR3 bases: TGTGCCAGCAGCCTCACACGGGGGTCGGGCACCGGGGAGCTGTTTTTT. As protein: CASSLTRGSGTGELFF.

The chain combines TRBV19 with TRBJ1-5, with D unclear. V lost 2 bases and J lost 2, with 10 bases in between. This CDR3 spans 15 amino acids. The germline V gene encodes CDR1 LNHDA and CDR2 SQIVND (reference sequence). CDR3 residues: CASSIRVPGNQPQHF. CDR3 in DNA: TGTGCCAGTAGTATAAGAGTCCCTGGCAATCAGCCCCAGCATTTT.

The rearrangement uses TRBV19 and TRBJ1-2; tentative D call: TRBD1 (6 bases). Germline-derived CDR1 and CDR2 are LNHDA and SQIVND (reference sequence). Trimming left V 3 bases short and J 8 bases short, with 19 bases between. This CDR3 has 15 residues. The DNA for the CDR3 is TGTGCCAGTAGTATTATCCCGGGGGGCGCAGGCGGCTACACCTTC. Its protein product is CASSIIPGGAGGYTF.

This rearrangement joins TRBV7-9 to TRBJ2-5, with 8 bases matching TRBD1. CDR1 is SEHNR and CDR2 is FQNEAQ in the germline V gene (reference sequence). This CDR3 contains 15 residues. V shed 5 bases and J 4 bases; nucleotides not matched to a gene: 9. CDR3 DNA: TGTGCCAGCAGCCCGTTGACAGGGGTCAGAGAGACCCAGTACTTC. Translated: CASSPLTGVRETQYF.

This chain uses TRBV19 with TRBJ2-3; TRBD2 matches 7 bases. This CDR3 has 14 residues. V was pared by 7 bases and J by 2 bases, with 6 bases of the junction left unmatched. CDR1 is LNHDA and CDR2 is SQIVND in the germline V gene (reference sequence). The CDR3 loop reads CASNTAGNTDTQYF. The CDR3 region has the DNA TGTGCCAGTAATACAGCGGGAAACACAGATACGCAGTATTTT.

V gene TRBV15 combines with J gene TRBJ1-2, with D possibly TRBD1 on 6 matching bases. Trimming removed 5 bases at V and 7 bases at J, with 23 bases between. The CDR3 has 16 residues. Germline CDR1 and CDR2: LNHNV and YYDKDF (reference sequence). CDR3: CATSRVGGQSRSGYTF. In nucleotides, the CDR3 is TGTGCCACCAGCCGAGTTGGGGGCCAGTCGAGGAGTGGCTACACCTTC.

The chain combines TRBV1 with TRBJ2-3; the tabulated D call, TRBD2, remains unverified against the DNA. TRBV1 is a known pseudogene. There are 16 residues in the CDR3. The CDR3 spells CTSSGPLAGFTDTQYF. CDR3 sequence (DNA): TGCACCAGCAGCGGCCCGCTAGCGGGATTCACAGATACGCAGTATTTT.

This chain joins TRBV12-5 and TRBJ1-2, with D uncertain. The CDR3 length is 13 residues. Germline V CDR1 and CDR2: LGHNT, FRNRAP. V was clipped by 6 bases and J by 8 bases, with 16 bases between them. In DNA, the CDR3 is TGTGCTAGTGGCTATTCGGGGTTGGAGGGCTACACCTTC. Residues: CASGYSGLEGYTF.

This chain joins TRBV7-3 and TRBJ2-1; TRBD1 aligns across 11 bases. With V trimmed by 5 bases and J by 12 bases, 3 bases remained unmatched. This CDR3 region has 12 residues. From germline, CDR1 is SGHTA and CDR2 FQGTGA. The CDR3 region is CASSEDRGLQFF. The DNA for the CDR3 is TGTGCCAGCAGCGAGGACAGGGGGCTGCAGTTCTTC.

CDR3 DNA sequence: TGTGCCAGCAGCGTAGACAAAGGGGACACCATATATTTT. It specifies CASSVDKGDTIYF. The gene calls are TRBV9 and TRBJ1-3; weak D call: TRBD1 (5 bases). The CDR3 spans 13 residues. V lost 0 bases and J lost 8, with 9 bases in between. The germline V gene has CDR1 SGDLS and CDR2 YYNGEE. Full variable domain (missing parts from reference TRBV9 and TRBJ1-3): DSGVTQTPKHLITATGQRVTLRCSPRSGDLSVYWYQQSLDQGLQFLIQYYNGEERAKGNILERFSAQQFPDLHSELNLSSLELGDSALYFCASSVDKGDTIYFGEGSWLTVV.

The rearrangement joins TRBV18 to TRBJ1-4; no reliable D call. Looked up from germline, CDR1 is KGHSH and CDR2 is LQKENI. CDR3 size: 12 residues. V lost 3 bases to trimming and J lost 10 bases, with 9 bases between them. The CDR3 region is CASSPGEGKLFF. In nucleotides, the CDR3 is TGTGCCAGCTCACCGGGAGAAGGAAAACTGTTTTTT.

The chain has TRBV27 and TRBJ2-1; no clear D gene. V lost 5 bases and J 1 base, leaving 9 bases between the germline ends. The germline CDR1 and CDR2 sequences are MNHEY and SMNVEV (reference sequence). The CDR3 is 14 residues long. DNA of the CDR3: TGTGCCAGCAGTCCGCCCGGGTCCTACAATGAGCAGTTCTTC. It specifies CASSPPGSYNEQFF.

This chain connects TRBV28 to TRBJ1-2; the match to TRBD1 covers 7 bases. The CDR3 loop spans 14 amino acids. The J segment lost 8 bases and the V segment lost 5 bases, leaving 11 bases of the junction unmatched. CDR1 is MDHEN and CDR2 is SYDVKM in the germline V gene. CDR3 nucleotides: TGTGCCAGCAGTGAGCCCCCGACAGGGAAGGGCTACACCTTC. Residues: CASSEPPTGKGYTF.